The 25 T cell receptor beta chains presented below share a single source sample, sequenced in a study of OX40 agonist ivuxolimab in advanced cancers. Data came from immunoSEQ multiplex PCR; TCRdb stores just in-frame clones and leaves some out. The repertoire includes about 47,000 clones, 88% of them detected once, and roughly 8.1% sits in the top ten. The sequencing used CD4+ or CD8+ T cells sorted from blood, collected in a trial of the OX40 agonist ivuxolimab. These TCRs come from an adult with an advanced solid tumor such as melanoma, head and neck, liver or kidney cancer.

This chain connects TRBV28 to TRBJ2-6, with D possibly being TRBD1 or TRBD2 (6 bases each). Germline CDR1 reads MDHEN; CDR2 reads SYDVKM. This CDR3 contains 16 residues. Trimming stripped 6 bases from V and 9 bases from J, with 21 bases between. In DNA, the CDR3 is TGTGCCAGCAGCGACTCCGGAGGGGGTTTCCTCAACGTCCTGACTTTC. Translation gives CASSDSGGGFLNVLTF.

The chain joins TRBV5-8 to TRBJ2-7; possible D gene TRBD2, 5 bases. This CDR3 region has 14 residues. V was trimmed by 1 base and J by 3 bases, leaving 11 bases between them. Per the germline V gene, CDR1 is SGHTS and CDR2 is YDEGEE. The CDR3 here is CASSLNSAGYEQYF. The DNA for the CDR3 is TGTGCCAGCAGCTTGAATAGCGCCGGCTACGAGCAGTACTTC.

This clone appeared once. The chain uses TRBV29-1 and TRBJ1-2; D might be TRBD1 (6 bases). The CDR3 length is 12 residues. Per germline, CDR1 SQVTM and CDR2 ANQGSEA. V lost 3 bases and J 2 bases, leaving 7 bases between the germline ends. CDR3 amino acids: CSVDQGNYGYTF. CDR3 nucleotides: TGCAGCGTTGACCAGGGGAACTATGGCTACACCTTC. Variable domain in full (rest from reference TRBV29-1 and TRBJ1-2): SAVISQKPSRDICQRGTSLTIQCQVDSQVTMMFWYRQQPGQSLTLIATANQGSEATYESGFVIDKFPISRPNLTFSTLTVSNMSPEDSSIYLCSVDQGNYGYTFGSGTRLTVV.

The genes are TRBV7-3 and TRBJ2-5; 12 bases map to TRBD1. Germline CDR1 reads SGHTA; CDR2 reads FQGTGA. The CDR3 has 14 amino acids. V was pared by 5 bases and J by 7 bases, with 5 bases of the junction left unmatched. Written as DNA, the CDR3 is TGTGCCAGCAGCGGGACAGGGGGCCAGGGGACCCAGTACTTC. It yields the protein CASSGTGGQGTQYF.

The V call is TRBV11-2, the J call TRBJ2-5; maybe TRBD1 (5 bases). CDR3 length: 15 amino acids. V gave up 1 base and J gave up 4 bases, with 13 bases separating them. In germline, CDR1 is SGHAT, CDR2 FQNNGV. The CDR3 coding sequence is TGTGCCAGCAGCTTAGGCCCAGGGAAGGGAGAGACCCAGTACTTC. This encodes CASSLGPGKGETQYF. The entire variable domain, with the rest obtained from reference TRBV11-2 and TRBJ2-5, is as follows: EAGVAQSPRYKIIEKRQSVAFWCNPISGHATLYWYQQILGQGPKLLIQFQNNGVVDDSQLPKDRFSAERLKGVDSTLKIQPAKLEDSAVYLCASSLGPGKGETQYFGPGTRLLVL.

This chain joins TRBV6-1 and TRBJ1-3, with a tentative D call TRBD1 (6 bases). CDR3 length: 15 amino acids. V was cut by 5 bases and J by 4 bases, with 15 bases left in between. Germline lookup yields CDR1 MNHNS and CDR2 SASEGT. The CDR3 region has the DNA TGTGCCAGCAGTCTAAGAGGGGGACTAGGAAACACCATATATTTT. Its translation: CASSLRGGLGNTIYF.

This chain links TRBV30 with TRBJ1-2; D not certain. V lost 2 bases, J lost 6 bases, and 10 bases lay in between. Germline V gene data show CDR1 as GTSNPN and CDR2 as SVGIG (reference sequence). CDR3 length: 12 residues. CDR3 in amino acids: CAWSPRLHGYTF. CDR3 DNA sequence: TGTGCCTGGAGTCCTCGTCTGCATGGCTACACCTTC.

The chain is built from TRBV6-5 and TRBJ2-5; D call uncertain. V gave up 10 bases and J gave up 5 bases, with 11 bases separating them. Germline-derived CDR1 and CDR2 are MNHEY and SVGAGI. The CDR3 consists of 11 residues. The CDR3 nucleotides are TGTGCCACCAGGTATCGCGAGACCCAGTACTTC. Its protein is CATRYRETQYF.

The chain employs TRBV5-6 and TRBJ2-5, with D possibly being TRBD2 (5 bases). CDR1 SGHDT and CDR2 YYEEEE come from the germline V gene. V lost 4 bases, J lost 5 bases, and 12 bases lay in between. The CDR3 totals 13 residues. CDR3 nucleotides: TGTGCCAGCAGCACAGTCGGAGGCGAGACCCAGTACTTC. This encodes CASSTVGGETQYF. Variable domain in full (rest from reference TRBV5-6 and TRBJ2-5): DAGVTQSPTHLIKTRGQQVTLRCSPKSGHDTVSWYQQALGQGPQFIFQYYEEEERQRGNFPDRFSGHQFPNYSSELNVNALLLGDSALYLCASSTVGGETQYFGPGTRLLVL.

This chain connects TRBV5-1 to TRBJ2-3; 15 nucleotides agree with TRBD2. CDR3 length: 17 residues. The J segment lost 0 bases and the V segment lost 4 bases, leaving 3 bases of the junction unmatched. Looked up from germline, CDR1 is SGHRS and CDR2 is YFSETQ. Here the CDR3 reads CASSRGLAGGSTDTQYF. The CDR3 DNA is TGCGCCAGCAGCCGGGGACTAGCGGGAGGCAGCACAGATACGCAGTATTTT.

The chain employs TRBV18 and TRBJ2-7; either TRBD1 or TRBD2 may fit D (5 bases each). In germline, CDR1 is KGHSH, CDR2 LQKENI. With 3 bases removed from V and 4 bases from J, the gap between germline ends came to 16 bases. The length of the CDR3 is 15 residues. CDR3 residues: CASSPLGTGPYEQYF. In nucleotides, the CDR3 is TGTGCCAGCTCACCCTTGGGGACCGGACCTTACGAGCAGTACTTC.

The chain uses TRBV2 and TRBJ1-1, with 8 positions matching TRBD1. CDR3 size: 14 residues. Germline CDR1 SNHLY, CDR2 FYNNEI. Trimming cost V 7 bases and J 1 base; bases outside gene matches: 5. The chain's CDR3 is CASTDRGRNTEAFF. CDR3 DNA sequence: TGTGCCAGCACCGACAGGGGAAGGAACACTGAAGCTTTCTTT.

This clone was counted only a few times. The rearrangement joins TRBV7-3 to TRBJ2-2, with 8 positions matching TRBD1. This CDR3 is built from 15 residues. The junction had 5 bases not matched to a gene; V was cut back by 4 bases and J by 4 bases. CDR1 is SGHTA and CDR2 is FQGTGA in the germline V gene. CDR3 amino acids: CASSSSTGGTGELFF. The CDR3, as DNA: TGTGCCAGCAGCTCGAGTACAGGGGGCACCGGGGAGCTGTTTTTT. Drawing the rest from reference TRBV7-3 and TRBJ2-2, the complete variable domain is GAGVSQTPSNKVTEKGKYVELRCDPISGHTALYWYRQSLGQGPEFLIYFQGTGAADDSGLPNDRFFAVRPEGSVSTLKIQRTERGDSAVYLCASSSSTGGTGELFFGEGSRLTVL.

The chain has TRBV2 and TRBJ2-1; the D is unclear. The CDR3 covers 12 residues. The germline V gene encodes CDR1 SNHLY and CDR2 FYNNEI. V was clipped by 8 bases and J by 9 bases, with 14 bases between them. For the CDR3, the DNA is TGTGCCAGCGCAATAGATTCGGGTGAGCAGTTCTTC. Protein sequence: CASAIDSGEQFF.

The chain employs TRBV4-2 and TRBJ1-2, with TRBD1 matching over 11 bases. The CDR3 runs to 15 residues. Germline V gene data show CDR1 as LGHNA and CDR2 as YNFKEQ. Unmatched junction bases numbered 6, after V lost 3 bases and J lost 6 bases. In DNA form, the CDR3 reads TGTGCCAGCAGCCAGGAGGACAGGGGGCGTCATGGCTACACCTTC. It translates to CASSQEDRGRHGYTF.

The chain recombines TRBV14 with TRBJ2-6, with D perhaps being TRBD1 or TRBD2 (5 bases each). The CDR3 has 16 residues. From germline, CDR1 is SGHDN and CDR2 FVKESK. V shed 5 bases and J shed 0 bases, with 11 bases lying between them. CDR3 sequence: CASSSGRASGANVLTF. The CDR3 DNA sequence: TGTGCCAGCAGCTCAGGGCGGGCCTCTGGGGCCAACGTCCTGACTTTC.

V gene TRBV7-3 combines with J gene TRBJ1-1, with D unresolved. The V gene lost 5 bases and the J gene lost 6 bases, with 10 bases spanning the gap. Germline V gives CDR1 SGHTA, CDR2 FQGTGA. CDR3 length: 12 residues. The CDR3 coding sequence is TGTGCCAGCAGCCCGGACGGGTCTGAAGCTTTCTTT. It translates to CASSPDGSEAFF.

Only a few counts were recorded for this clone. V is TRBV7-9 and J is TRBJ1-5; 7 bases align to TRBD1. The CDR3 runs to 14 residues. Germline-derived CDR1 and CDR2 are SEHNR and FQNEAQ (reference sequence). Losses at the gene ends were 5 bases for V and 6 bases for J; bases not matched to a gene: 7. CDR3 sequence (DNA): TGTGCCAGCAGCCCGACAGGGTACAGTCAGCCCCAGCATTTT. Its translation is CASSPTGYSQPQHF. Drawing the rest from reference TRBV7-9 and TRBJ1-5, the complete variable domain is DTGVSQNPRHKITKRGQNVTFRCDPISEHNRLYWYRQTLGQGPEFLTYFQNEAQLEKSRLLSDRFSAERPKGSFSTLEIQRTEQGDSAMYLCASSPTGYSQPQHFGDGTRLSIL.

This chain connects TRBV19 to TRBJ2-7; 11 bases align to TRBD2. Losses at the gene ends were 4 bases for V and 5 bases for J; bases not matched to a gene: 10. Looked up from germline, CDR1 is LNHDA and CDR2 is SQIVND (reference sequence). The length of the CDR3 is 16 residues. CDR3 DNA sequence: TGTGCCAGTAGTACCAGGACTAGCGGGCGTCTGGACGAGCAGTACTTC. Protein sequence: CASSTRTSGRLDEQYF. Full variable domain (outside the CDR3, taken from reference TRBV19 and TRBJ2-7): DGGITQSPKYLFRKEGQNVTLSCEQNLNHDAMYWYRQDPGQGLRLIYYSQIVNDFQKGDIAEGYSVSREKKESFPLTVTSAQKNPTAFYLCASSTRTSGRLDEQYFGPGTRLTVT.

The J gene is TRBJ2-1, the V gene TRBV30; 7 bases map to TRBD2. Germline-derived CDR1 and CDR2 are GTSNPN and SVGIG (reference sequence). There are 15 residues in the CDR3. With V trimmed by 3 bases and J by 7 bases, 12 bases remained unmatched. The CDR3 nucleotides read TGTGCCTGGAGGGGGAGGGCGGGGGTTCGTAATGAGCAGTTCTTC. It codes for CAWRGRAGVRNEQFF.

V gene TRBV9 combines with J gene TRBJ1-1; 9 bases line up with TRBD1. From germline, CDR1 is SGDLS and CDR2 YYNGEE. V was pared by 3 bases and J by 10 bases, with 4 bases of the junction left unmatched. The CDR3 loop spans 12 amino acids. The CDR3 DNA sequence: TGTGCCAGCAGCGGGGACAGGGTCGGAGCTTTCTTT. Encoded protein: CASSGDRVGAFF.

This chain connects TRBV5-4 to TRBJ2-7, with D possibly matching TRBD2 (6 bases). CDR3 length: 14 amino acids. V shed 0 bases and J shed 3 bases, with 10 bases lying between them. Germline V gives CDR1 SGHNT, CDR2 YYREEE (reference sequence). Here the CDR3 reads CASSLELANYEQYF. The CDR3, as DNA: TGTGCCAGCAGCTTGGAACTAGCCAACTACGAGCAGTACTTC.

This clone was counted a single time. For the CDR3, the DNA is TGTGCCAGCAGCCCTTCCCTGTTTGACACTGAAGCTTTCTTT. Translated, it gives CASSPSLFDTEAFF. This rearrangement joins TRBV7-9 to TRBJ1-1; D is unresolved. CDR1 and CDR2 from the germline V gene are SEHNR and FQNEAQ (reference sequence). Trimming cost V 5 bases and J 3 bases, with 13 bases left between them. The CDR3 is made up of 14 amino acids.

The chain uses TRBV5-6 and TRBJ1-3; possibly TRBD1 for D (5 bases). This CDR3 contains 15 residues. Germline CDR1 reads SGHDT; CDR2 reads YYEEEE. Between the trimmed V and J ends, which lost 3 bases and 1 base, there was a span of 11 bases. The CDR3: CASSWEGLSGNTIYF. CDR3 nucleotides: TGTGCCAGCAGCTGGGAGGGACTGTCTGGAAACACCATATATTTT. Looking up the rest from reference TRBV5-6 and TRBJ1-3 gives the full variable domain: DAGVTQSPTHLIKTRGQQVTLRCSPKSGHDTVSWYQQALGQGPQFIFQYYEEEERQRGNFPDRFSGHQFPNYSSELNVNALLLGDSALYLCASSWEGLSGNTIYFGEGSWLTVV.

The V call is TRBV9, the J call TRBJ2-6; the D is unclear. This CDR3 is 15 amino acids long. Germline V gene data show CDR1 as SGDLS and CDR2 as YYNGEE. The V and J ends lost 4 bases and 0 bases respectively, with 8 bases between them. The CDR3 DNA sequence: TGTGCCAGCAGCAAAGCAGGCTCTGGGGCCAACGTCCTGACTTTC. This sequence encodes CASSKAGSGANVLTF.